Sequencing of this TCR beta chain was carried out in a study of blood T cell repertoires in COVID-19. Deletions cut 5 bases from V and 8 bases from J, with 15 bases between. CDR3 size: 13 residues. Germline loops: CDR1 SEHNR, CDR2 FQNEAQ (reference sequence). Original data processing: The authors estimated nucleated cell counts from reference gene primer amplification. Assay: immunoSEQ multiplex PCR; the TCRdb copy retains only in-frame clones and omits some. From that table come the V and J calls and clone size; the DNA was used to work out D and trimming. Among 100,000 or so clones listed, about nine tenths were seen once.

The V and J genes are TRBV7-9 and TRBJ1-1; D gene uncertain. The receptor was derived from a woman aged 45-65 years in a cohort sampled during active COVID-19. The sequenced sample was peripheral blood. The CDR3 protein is CASSISGPGEAFF. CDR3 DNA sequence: TGTGCCAGCAGCATTAGCGGGCCTGGGGAAGCTTTCTTT.